This T cell receptor (beta chain) was captured in a study of spatial heterogeneity in lung cancer. Turning to the study itself: Alpha-chain sequences were detected in numbers that were consistently lower than beta-chain sequences.

TCRdb re-called the 5' RACE reads through MiXCR, storing one row per CDR3 protein. The profile shows some 53,000 distinct CDR3 sequences, less than 9% of them singletons. This clonotype was observed at least ten times. Antigen specificity is unknown. Study-level results: Ubiquitous expanded tumor TCRs surfaced in blood more at resection than they did at follow-up.

Documented time point: sample taken at primary tumor resection. Tumor, nontumor lung or frozen PBMC supplied whole RNA that was sequenced unsorted. The approximately 79 donors had untreated early-stage non-small cell lung cancer. The CDR3 contains 17 residues. Germline assignment: CDR1 SGHKS and CDR2 YYEKEE (reference sequence). V dropped 2 bases and J dropped 0; count of bases not matched to a gene: 5. The input for sequencing was PBMCs, taken at surgery. The rearrangement joins TRBV5-5 to TRBJ2-1; 10 bases fit TRBD1. The sequence derives from a female donor with early-stage non-small cell lung cancer. CDR3 DNA sequence: TGTGCCAGCAGCTTACGGACAGGGGGAAGCTCCTACAATGAGCAGTTCTTC. Its protein product is CASSLRTGGSSYNEQFF.